Described below is a single T cell receptor beta chain sequence and its context. This clonotype was seen a few times. Its antigen is currently not known. Nothing much larger sits one base from this clone, and base qualities are not available. This entry is derived from a study of T cell repertoires in cytomegalovirus infection (dated by TCRdb to between 2018 and 2021). Turning to the overall study: Because public TCR beta signatures pointed to carriage of CMV infection together with the matching HLA type, the HLA type of each donor mattered for the analysis. On the study overall, not on this receptor specifically: In both this cohort and an independent roughly 350-donor cohort, the cumulative frequency of public TCR beta family members distinguished carriers of CMV infection plus the relevant HLA type. In the ex vivo response, HLA-C-restricted CMV-specific TCR beta clonotypes were dominant, and in two of eight donors the single most frequent clonotype came from this HLA-C-restricted group.

The run used an Illumina HiSeq 1500. Using fastp trimming at Q25 and MiXCR clonotype assembly, TCRdb reanalyzed the public sequencing data and kept in-frame beta chains. Each entry is one CDR3 protein sequence, shown with its most common DNA and genes. This sample gives under 300,000 distinct CDR3 sequences in total; 9% to 15% of them show up just once. The leading ten clones occupy around 1.6% of the sample. In the germline V gene, CDR1 corresponds to MDHEN and CDR2 to SYDVKM. The V and J ends are trimmed by 6 bases and 6 bases, leaving 15 bases between them. CDR3 length: 14 amino acids, cysteine to phenylalanine. The kept DNA is CDR3 alone, 42 bases in frame from the first base.

The rearranged chain carries TRBV28 and TRBJ2-1; a tentative D call is TRBD1 (5 bases match). The TCR was taken from a human donor in good health (CMV status not recorded). Some clones in this sample may be carry-over from other donors' samples. The material sequenced was PBMCs. The CDR3 protein: CASSRPPQGNEQFF. The DNA sequence is as follows: TGTGCCAGCAGCCGGCCACCTCAGGGCAATGAGCAGTTCTTC.